Only a few counts were recorded for the clone carrying this T cell receptor (beta chain). MiXCR was run by TCRdb on the RACE reads, yielding one entry per CDR3 protein. The repertoire has 370,000 or so distinct CDR3 sequences, roughly 5% of them found once; the top ten carry about 2.1%. Time point denoted: patch test 1, 2 weeks after DPC sensitization. Noted treatment: therapeutic diphenylcyclopropenone sensitization with weekly scalp DPC. Deletions cut 5 bases from V and 2 bases from J, with 12 bases between. The CDR3 spans 14 residues. From germline, CDR1 is SEHNR and CDR2 FQNEAQ (reference sequence). The data were taken from a study of human T cells and chemical hapten exposure. Study information: Patients received weekly diphenylcyclopropenone doses to the scalp throughout the roughly 24-week study.

The source is a woman aged 45-65 years with alopecia areata. Some clones in this sample may be carry-over from other donors' samples. Sequencing used whole blood, obtained in connection with sensitization to the hapten diphenylcyclopropenone (DPC). The chain carries TRBV7-9 and TRBJ1-1, with D possibly matching TRBD1 (6 bases). The CDR3 region has the DNA TGTGCCAGCAGCATCCGGACAGTCAACACTGAAGCTTTCTTT. This translates into CASSIRTVNTEAFF.